These 32 T cell receptor beta chains share one sample of origin, sequenced in a study of blood T cell repertoires in COVID-19. Sequencing was performed with immunoSEQ multiplex PCR; in TCRdb, only in-frame clones are kept and a portion is missing. The table shows about 280,000 clones, with approximately 90% occurring only once. The sequenced material came from PBMCs or T cells enriched from blood (not recorded which). These TCRs come from a man between 40 and 49 years old who had been exposed to COVID-19.

The rearrangement links TRBV5-6 to TRBJ1-1; no clear D. The CDR3 is 14 amino acids. The germline gives CDR1 SGHDT, CDR2 YYEEEE. V lost 2 bases, J lost 4 bases, and 12 bases lay in between. The CDR3 nucleotides are TGTGCCAGCAGCTTACGGGGAATAGGCACTGAAGCTTTCTTT. Its translation: CASSLRGIGTEAFF.

The chain couples TRBV27 to TRBJ2-5; 7 bases line up with TRBD1. J was trimmed by 2 bases and V by 2 bases; bases with no gene match: 5. Per germline, CDR1 MNHEY and CDR2 SMNVEV (reference sequence). The CDR3 contains 15 residues. The CDR3 reads CASSLRRGPQETQYF. In DNA form, the CDR3 reads TGTGCCAGCAGTTTACGAAGGGGGCCGCAAGAGACCCAGTACTTC.

This clone showed up just once. The chain has TRBV5-4 and TRBJ1-4, with D possibly being TRBD1 (5 bases). This CDR3 has 15 residues. The germline V and J ends were trimmed by 4 bases and 4 bases, with 14 bases remaining between them. Germline-derived CDR1 and CDR2 are SGHNT and YYREEE (reference sequence). CDR3 in amino acids: CASSGQGLSNEKLFF. The CDR3 coding sequence is TGTGCCAGCAGCGGGCAGGGTCTTAGTAATGAAAAACTGTTTTTT. Full variable domain (missing parts from reference TRBV5-4 and TRBJ1-4): ETGVTQSPTHLIKTRGQQVTLRCSSQSGHNTVSWYQQALGQGPQFIFQYYREEENGRGNFPPRFSGLQFPNYSSELNVNALELDDSALYLCASSGQGLSNEKLFFGSGTQLSVL.

The chain couples TRBV29-1 to TRBJ2-3; TRBD2 matches 8 bases. Germline V gene lookup returns CDR1 SQVTM and CDR2 ANQGSEA. The CDR3 is made up of 15 amino acids. V lost 1 base, J lost 4 bases, and 7 bases stayed unmatched. CDR3 DNA: TGCAGCGTTGAAGGCGGGAGGCGGGCCCCAGATACGCAGTATTTT. Amino acid sequence: CSVEGGRRAPDTQYF.

The chain recombines TRBV12-5 with TRBJ2-1; tentative D call: TRBD1 (6 bases). Trimming shortened V by 3 bases and J by 4 bases, and 13 bases separated the two germline ends. CDR1 is LGHNT, CDR2 FRNRAP, per germline. The CDR3 sequence is 15 residues long. The CDR3 loop reads CASGLVQGWYNEQFF. DNA for the CDR3: TGTGCTAGTGGTTTAGTACAGGGATGGTACAATGAGCAGTTCTTC.

The chain combines TRBV2 with TRBJ2-5; no clear D gene. The germline CDR1 and CDR2 sequences are SNHLY and FYNNEI. The CDR3 covers 13 residues. Deletions cut 8 bases from V and 9 bases from J, with 19 bases between. For the CDR3, the DNA is TGTGCCAGCGGCGGCGTGGGTATTAAGGCCCAGTACTTC. As protein: CASGGVGIKAQYF.

Worth noting for this clone: Other DNA sequences from this sample encode an identical CDR3 as well. This chain connects TRBV28 to TRBJ2-5; D is uncertain. CDR1 and CDR2 (germline): MDHEN, SYDVKM. The CDR3 contains 12 residues. The V end was cut by 5 bases, the J end by 5 bases, with 9 bases between. For the CDR3, the DNA is TGTGCCAGCAGTCCCCCTGAGGAGACCCAGTACTTC. This gives the protein CASSPPEETQYF.

The genes are TRBV10-3 and TRBJ1-1; D call uncertain. From germline, CDR1 is ENHRY and CDR2 SYGVKD. The V end was cut by 4 bases, the J end by 4 bases, with 19 bases between. The CDR3 totals 16 residues. In nucleotides, the CDR3 is TGTGCCATCAGTGGGTCAAGGGAGGATGTTAGCACTGAAGCTTTCTTT. It yields the protein CAISGSREDVSTEAFF.

This sequence joins TRBV9 and TRBJ2-2; the D gene is possibly TRBD2 (5 bases). CDR1 and CDR2 from the germline V gene are SGDLS and YYNGEE. This CDR3 has 15 residues. The V end was cut by 4 bases, the J end by 3 bases, with 13 bases between. The CDR3 nucleotides read TGTGCCAGCAGCCCTTACTCCGGGGACACCGGGGAGCTGTTTTTT. Translated: CASSPYSGDTGELFF.

As for this clone: At the DNA level, this CDR3 is encoded by other sequences in the same sample as well. This rearrangement joins TRBV5-1 to TRBJ2-2; 7 nucleotides line up with TRBD2. Germline CDR1 and CDR2: SGHRS and YFSETQ. V lost 0 bases, J lost 2 bases, and 1 base stayed unmatched. This CDR3 is 15 amino acids long. The CDR3 sequence: CASSLASGNTGELFF. The CDR3 DNA follows: TGCGCCAGCAGCTTGGCTAGCGGAAACACCGGGGAGCTGTTTTTT.

The chain employs TRBV19 and TRBJ1-2; D is possibly TRBD1 (5 bases). Looked up from germline, CDR1 is LNHDA and CDR2 is SQIVND (reference sequence). The length of the CDR3 is 13 residues. V was clipped by 5 bases and J by 4 bases, with 11 bases between them. CDR3 sequence reads: CASSGGAVYGYTF. The CDR3 region has the DNA TGTGCCAGTAGTGGAGGGGCTGTCTATGGCTACACCTTC.

The table lists this clone with a count of one. CDR3 bases: TGTGCCAGCGGCCCGGGTTCCTACAATGAGCAGTTCTTC. It translates to CASGPGSYNEQFF. The chain links TRBV3-1 (or the pseudogene TRBV3-2) to TRBJ2-1, with D hard to call. The CDR3 is made up of 13 amino acids. Germline V gives CDR1 LGHDT, CDR2 YNNKEL (reference sequence). The V gene lost 8 bases and the J gene lost 1 base, with 9 bases spanning the gap.

Comment on this clone: Other DNA sequences from this sample encode an identical CDR3 as well. The CDR3 nucleotides are TGTGCCAGCAGCCCCGGGACACTGAACACTGAAGCTTTCTTT. It translates to CASSPGTLNTEAFF. The V call is TRBV28, the J call TRBJ1-1, with D tentatively TRBD1 (6 bases). This CDR3 is 14 amino acids long. The V gene lost 6 bases and the J gene lost 0 bases, with 11 bases spanning the gap. The germline V gene encodes CDR1 MDHEN and CDR2 SYDVKM.

J is TRBJ2-1 and V is TRBV5-6; D call uncertain. CDR3 size: 12 residues. The V and J ends lost 0 bases and 7 bases respectively, with 5 bases between them. Germline V gives CDR1 SGHDT, CDR2 YYEEEE. The CDR3 spells CASSLDRNEQFF. CDR3 DNA sequence: TGTGCCAGCAGCTTGGACCGGAATGAGCAGTTCTTC.

The chain carries TRBV4-2 and TRBJ1-2; D unresolved. Deletions cut 1 base from V and 4 bases from J, with 16 bases between. The V gene's germline CDR1 is LGHNA and CDR2 YNFKEQ. The CDR3 sequence is 16 residues long. CDR3 loop: CASSQASAHITYGYTF. DNA for the CDR3: TGTGCCAGCAGCCAAGCATCTGCTCACATAACCTATGGCTACACCTTC.

The gene calls are TRBV9 and TRBJ2-1, with 8 bases identical to TRBD2. CDR1 and CDR2 (germline): SGDLS, YYNGEE. The V gene end was trimmed by 2 bases and the J gene end by 4 bases; junction bases not matched to a gene: 8. This CDR3 contains 16 residues. In DNA, the CDR3 is TGTGCCAGCAGCGTCTCCGGGACTAGTGGGTACAATGAGCAGTTCTTC. This encodes CASSVSGTSGYNEQFF. The variable domain in full, completed from reference TRBV9 and TRBJ2-1, reads DSGVTQTPKHLITATGQRVTLRCSPRSGDLSVYWYQQSLDQGLQFLIQYYNGEERAKGNILERFSAQQFPDLHSELNLSSLELGDSALYFCASSVSGTSGYNEQFFGPGTRLTVL.

The CDR3 here is CASSQGFRGDTQYF. CDR3 bases: TGCGCCAGCAGCCAAGGTTTTAGAGGAGATACGCAGTATTTT. This chain joins TRBV4-3 and TRBJ2-3; D gene ambiguous. The germline V gene encodes CDR1 LGHNA and CDR2 YSLEER. The CDR3 length is 14 residues. V gave up 1 base and J gave up 5 bases, with 10 bases separating them.

This chain uses TRBV4-1 with TRBJ2-2, with 10 bases identical to TRBD1. V was clipped by 1 base and J by 2 bases; unmatched bases: 7. Germline V gene data show CDR1 as MGHRA and CDR2 as YSYEKL. This CDR3 region has 18 residues. The CDR3 nucleotides read TGCGCCAGCAGCCAAGCATTTGGACAGGGGGTTAACACCGGGGAGCTGTTTTTT. As protein: CASSQAFGQGVNTGELFF.

V usage is TRBV4-2 and J usage is TRBJ2-1; 13 bases line up with TRBD2. J gave up 7 bases and V 1 base, and 7 bases lay outside the gene matches. The germline gives CDR1 LGHNA, CDR2 YNFKEQ. This CDR3 region has 17 residues. The CDR3: CASSQAWTSGSQNEQFF. In nucleotides, the CDR3 is TGTGCCAGCAGCCAAGCCTGGACTAGCGGGAGTCAGAATGAGCAGTTCTTC.

This clone was recorded only once. CDR3 in amino acids: CATSTGTSGNTGELFF. The DNA of the CDR3 is TGTGCCACCAGCACAGGGACTAGCGGGAACACCGGGGAGCTGTTTTTT. V and J are TRBV15 and TRBJ2-2, with 11 bases that match TRBD2. V shed 4 bases and J 1 base; nucleotides not matched to a gene: 2. This CDR3 has 16 residues. Germline values: CDR1 LNHNV, CDR2 YYDKDF (reference sequence).

A few counts support this clone. V and J are TRBV21-1 and TRBJ1-1; the table's D gene call, TRBD1, was not cross checked with the DNA. TRBV21-1 is a listed pseudogene. CDR3 length: 12 residues. The CDR3 here is CASSLRVTEAFF. The CDR3 DNA is TGTGCCAGCAGTCTCAGGGTCACTGAAGCTTTCTTT.

The gene calls are TRBV7-9 and TRBJ2-1, with D possibly being TRBD2 (6 bases). The V end lost 3 bases, the J end lost 2 bases, and 11 bases lay between the germline ends. CDR3 size: 15 residues. Looked up from germline, CDR1 is SEHNR and CDR2 is FQNEAQ (reference sequence). CDR3 nucleotide sequence: TGTGCCAGCAGCTTCGGGGGAATGCCCTACAATGAGCAGTTCTTC. This sequence encodes CASSFGGMPYNEQFF.

V gene TRBV11-2 combines with J gene TRBJ2-5, with 12 bases that match TRBD2. J lost 9 bases, V lost 0 bases, and 8 bases had no gene match. Looked up from germline, CDR1 is SGHAT and CDR2 is FQNNGV. The CDR3 is 16 amino acids. This CDR3 reads CASSLDTLAGGRAQYF. In DNA form, the CDR3 reads TGTGCCAGCAGCTTAGACACACTAGCGGGGGGCCGGGCCCAGTACTTC. Full variable domain (missing parts from reference TRBV11-2 and TRBJ2-5): EAGVAQSPRYKIIEKRQSVAFWCNPISGHATLYWYQQILGQGPKLLIQFQNNGVVDDSQLPKDRFSAERLKGVDSTLKIQPAKLEDSAVYLCASSLDTLAGGRAQYFGPGTRLLVL.

The chain combines TRBV28 with TRBJ1-2, with 7 bases aligning to TRBD1. This CDR3 is 15 amino acids long. Germline CDR1 is MDHEN and CDR2 is SYDVKM. Unmatched junction bases numbered 11, after V lost 2 bases and J lost 8 bases. The CDR3 nucleotides read TGTGCCAGCAGTTTACTGTCGGGACAGCGAGGAGGCTACACCTTC. Protein product: CASSLLSGQRGGYTF.

This sequence joins TRBV4-2 and TRBJ2-1; perhaps TRBD2 as D (7 bases). The CDR3 consists of 17 residues. Per the germline V gene, CDR1 is LGHNA and CDR2 is YNFKEQ. Trimming pared 2 bases from V and 0 bases from J, leaving 14 bases between. This chain's CDR3 is CASSQKGGASSYNEQFF. The CDR3, as DNA: TGTGCCAGCAGCCAAAAAGGGGGGGCAAGCTCCTACAATGAGCAGTTCTTC.

The chain combines TRBV5-1 with TRBJ1-6; TRBD1 might be the D (5 bases). The CDR3 loop spans 15 amino acids. V shed 4 bases and J shed 7 bases, with 15 bases lying between them. The germline V gene has CDR1 SGHRS and CDR2 YFSETQ. Written as DNA, the CDR3 is TGCGCCAGCAGCCGATTGGGGCAGGAGAATTCACCCCTCCACTTT. This translates into CASSRLGQENSPLHF. The complete variable domain, with remaining parts taken from reference TRBV5-1 and TRBJ1-6, reads KAGVTQTPRYLIKTRGQQVTLSCSPISGHRSVSWYQQTPGQGLQFLFEYFSETQRNKGNFPGRFSGRQFSNSRSEMNVSTLELGDSALYLCASSRLGQENSPLHFGNGTRLTVT.

The gene calls are TRBV18 and TRBJ2-3, with TRBD2 matching 8 bases. The CDR3 extends over 15 amino acids. The V gene's germline CDR1 is KGHSH and CDR2 LQKENI. With 6 bases clipped from V and 5 bases from J, the junction kept 10 bases outside the gene matches. In nucleotides, the CDR3 is TGTGCCAGCTCTAAGCGGACTAGCTGGAGAGATACGCAGTATTTT. Encoded protein: CASSKRTSWRDTQYF.

The chain employs TRBV7-9 and TRBJ1-1; TRBD1 agrees at 12 bases. Trimming at V came to 3 bases and at J to 4 bases, leaving 0 bases not matched to a gene. Germline CDR1 reads SEHNR; CDR2 reads FQNEAQ (reference sequence). The length of the CDR3 is 14 residues. CDR3 in DNA: TGTGCCAGCAGCTTGGGACAGGGGGCCACTGAAGCTTTCTTT. It codes for CASSLGQGATEAFF.

The genes are TRBV24-1 and TRBJ2-2, with a tentative D call TRBD2 (6 bases). Trimming stripped 4 bases from V and 4 bases from J, with 12 bases between. The CDR3 consists of 15 residues. The germline gives CDR1 KGHDR, CDR2 SFDVKD. The CDR3 coding sequence is TGTGCCACCAGTGAGGGGACTGCAATCACCGGGGAGCTGTTTTTT. This gives the protein CATSEGTAITGELFF.

This rearrangement joins TRBV6-6 to TRBJ1-1; possible D gene TRBD1, 5 bases. The CDR3 runs to 15 residues. Trimming cost V 1 base and J 1 base, with 10 bases left between them. Germline V gene sequence: CDR1 MNHNY, CDR2 SVGAGI (reference sequence). CDR3 region: CASSYFVTANTEAFF. The CDR3 DNA is TGTGCCAGCAGTTACTTCGTGACAGCGAACACTGAAGCTTTCTTT.

V is TRBV4-3 and J is TRBJ2-3, with 7 bases that match TRBD2. The CDR3 length is 17 residues. CDR1 LGHNA and CDR2 YSLEER come from the germline V gene. Trimming cost V 5 bases and J 1 base; bases outside gene matches: 12. The CDR3 DNA is TGCGCCAGCAGCACCGACCTAAGCGGGACGCGCACAGATACGCAGTATTTT. Translating it yields CASSTDLSGTRTDTQYF.

The chain employs TRBV18 and TRBJ2-3, with TRBD2 identical over 9 bases. Germline CDR1 is KGHSH and CDR2 is LQKENI. The CDR3 covers 17 residues. Unmatched junction bases numbered 9, after V lost 5 bases and J lost 0 bases. The CDR3 sequence: CASSGGLAGESTDTQYF. CDR3 bases: TGTGCCAGCTCAGGAGGCTTAGCGGGAGAAAGCACAGATACGCAGTATTTT.